A selection of T cell receptor beta chains follows, all from one sample in a study of T-cell reconstitution after alpha-beta-depleted transplantation in children. TCRdb fed the PCR reads into MiXCR, producing one record per CDR3 protein. Seen here are about 78,000 distinct CDR3 sequences, roughly 14% observed once, and the top ten hold 25% to 30%. The material sequenced was PBMCs, mostly from graft donor cells, taken 180 days after TCRalphabeta/CD19-depleted stem cell transplant. The receptors derive from a male patient aged 2-9 years who had a stem cell transplant for acute lymphoblastic leukemia, so the T cells may come from the graft donor. Each CDR3 is given with its conserved first and last residue. D genes are given only for firm matches.

D gene	V gene	CDR3 length	CDR3 protein
TRBD2	TRBV15	16	CATSSGGTSGNNEQYF
NA	TRBV5-1	13	CASSFGAGYEQYF
NA	TRBV7-9	13	CATLDRLTDTQYF
NA	TRBV21-1	16	CASSKVGSGGGHTQYF
TRBD2	TRBV9	17	CASSVRTSGRALNEQFF
NA	TRBV20-1	13	CSARDIPLTEAFF
NA	TRBV7-2	13	CASRQAGFMTQYF
NA	TRBV20-1	14	CSAALGSSYNEQFF
TRBD1	TRBV18	14	CASSRRTGQETQYF
NA	TRBV14	15	CASSRWALNTGELFF
NA	TRBV12-3/TRBV12-4	14	CASSLLGQNTEAFF
NA	TRBV7-9	12	CASQEALETQYF
NA	TRBV27	11	CASMEPYEQYF
NA	TRBV9	16	CASSVEPYPGTYGYTF
TRBD2	TRBV28	16	CASSPLAGEVNNEQFF
NA	TRBV7-9	13	CASSSGPSYEQYF
TRBD1	TRBV12-3/TRBV12-4	16	CASSLGTGPSTNTQYF
NA	TRBV7-2	17	CASSWHRGPLDNQPQHF
TRBD2	TRBV12-3/TRBV12-4	17	CASTSSRLAGDYNEQFF
TRBD1	TRBV29-1	14	CSAGGQASNEKLFF
TRBD1	TRBV11-1	19	CASSPRGGDRGLMNTEAFF
NA	TRBV12-3/TRBV12-4	17	CASSFGGGGSYNSPLHF
NA	TRBV6-1	16	CASSPQRGVSSYEQYF
NA	TRBV5-1	14	CASSWGTGPYEQYF
NA	TRBV28	12	CASSVGSYGYTF
NA	TRBV20-1	16	CSARDRSYLWTGELFF
NA	TRBV7-8	15	CASSLPGRVSYEQYF
NA	TRBV7-6	14	CASSLEPPGTEAFF
NA	TRBV7-2	14	CASSFPTVHYEQYF
TRBD1	TRBV7-6	16	CASSLGTGTGEQTQYF
TRBD2	TRBV20-1	14	CSARGLAGPYEQYF
NA	TRBV7-9	11	CASSALYEQYF
TRBD1	TRBV20-1	13	CSATRTGRHEQFF
TRBD2	TRBV13	19	CASSFGGLAGVSNTGELFF
TRBD1	TRBV15	16	CATSRDGATGGETQYF
NA	TRBV7-2	13	CASSLGVWQPQHF
NA	TRBV18	13	CASSPFDRYEQYF
NA	TRBV5-6	14	CASSLGTPLLEQYF
NA	TRBV11-1	14	CASSYTLDQYEQYF
NA	TRBV29-1	15	CSVGIQVPRGYGYTF
NA	TRBV7-9	13	CASSLGDYYGYTF
NA	TRBV24-1	14	CATRGEGPLYEQYF
TRBD2	TRBV7-2	14	CASSRGGAQETQYF
NA	TRBV10-3	15	CAISESISHRDKKYF
TRBD2	TRBV28	14	CASSSTGLAETQYF
NA	TRBV10-3	15	CAISRGGKHNQPQHF
NA	TRBV5-1	14	CASSPRDGAYEQYF
NA	TRBV2	11	CASKGSGELFF
TRBD1	TRBV7-2	17	CASSLYRVFGQGETQYF
TRBD1	TRBV29-1	13	CSAQGTANYGYTF
TRBD1	TRBV28	15	CASSFPGQGFNGYTF
NA	TRBV9	12	CASSKGTDTQYF
TRBD1	TRBV4-3	15	CASGYRDRGTDTQYF
NA	TRBV7-9	13	CASSLGTGYGYTF
NA	TRBV9	12	CASSVEGEKLFF
TRBD1	TRBV18	14	CASSPPTGVYEQYF
NA	TRBV29-1	13	CSSDGQGTDTQYF
NA	TRBV20-1	15	CSARDLGSKAYEQYF
NA	TRBV27	14	CASSPRRPKNIQYF
NA	TRBV15	16	CATSRDRPGGSYEQYF